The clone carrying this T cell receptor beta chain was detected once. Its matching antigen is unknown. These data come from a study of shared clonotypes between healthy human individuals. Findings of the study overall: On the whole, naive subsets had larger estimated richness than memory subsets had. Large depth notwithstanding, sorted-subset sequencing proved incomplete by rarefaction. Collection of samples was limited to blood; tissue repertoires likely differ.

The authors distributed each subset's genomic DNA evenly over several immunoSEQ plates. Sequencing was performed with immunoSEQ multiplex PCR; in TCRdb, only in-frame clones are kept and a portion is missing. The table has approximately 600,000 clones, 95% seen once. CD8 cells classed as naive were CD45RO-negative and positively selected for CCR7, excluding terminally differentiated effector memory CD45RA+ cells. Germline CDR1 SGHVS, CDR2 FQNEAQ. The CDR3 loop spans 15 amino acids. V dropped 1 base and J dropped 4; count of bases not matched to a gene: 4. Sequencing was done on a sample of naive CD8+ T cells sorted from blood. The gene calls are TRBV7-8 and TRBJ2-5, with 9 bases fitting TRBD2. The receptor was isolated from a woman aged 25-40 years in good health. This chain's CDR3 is CASSLVAGGRETQYF. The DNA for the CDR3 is TGTGCCAGCAGCTTAGTGGCGGGAGGGAGAGAGACCCAGTACTTC.